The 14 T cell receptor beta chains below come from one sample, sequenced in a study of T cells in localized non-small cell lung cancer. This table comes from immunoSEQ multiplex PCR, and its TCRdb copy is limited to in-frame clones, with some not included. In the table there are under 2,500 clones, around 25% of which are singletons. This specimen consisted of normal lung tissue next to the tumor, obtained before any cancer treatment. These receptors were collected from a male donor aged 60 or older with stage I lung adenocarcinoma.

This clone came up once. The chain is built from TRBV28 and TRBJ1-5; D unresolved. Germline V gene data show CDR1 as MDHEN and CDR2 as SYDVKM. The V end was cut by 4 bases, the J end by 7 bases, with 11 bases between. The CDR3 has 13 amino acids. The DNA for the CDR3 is TGTGCCAGCAGTTCCCCCCCCGTCCAGCCCCAGCATTTT. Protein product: CASSSPPVQPQHF.

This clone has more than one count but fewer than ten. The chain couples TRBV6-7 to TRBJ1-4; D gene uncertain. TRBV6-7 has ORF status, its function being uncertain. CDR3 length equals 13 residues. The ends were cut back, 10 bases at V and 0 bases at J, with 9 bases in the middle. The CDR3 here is CATADATNEKLFF. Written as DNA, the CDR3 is TGTGCCACCGCGGATGCAACTAATGAAAAACTGTTTTTT.

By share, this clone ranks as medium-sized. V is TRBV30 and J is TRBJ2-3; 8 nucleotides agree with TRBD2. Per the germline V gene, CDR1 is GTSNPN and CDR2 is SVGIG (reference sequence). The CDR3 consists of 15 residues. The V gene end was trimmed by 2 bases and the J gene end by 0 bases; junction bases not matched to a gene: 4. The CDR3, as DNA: TGTGCCTGGAGTTTTAGCGGGACTAGCACAGATACGCAGTATTTT. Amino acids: CAWSFSGTSTDTQYF.

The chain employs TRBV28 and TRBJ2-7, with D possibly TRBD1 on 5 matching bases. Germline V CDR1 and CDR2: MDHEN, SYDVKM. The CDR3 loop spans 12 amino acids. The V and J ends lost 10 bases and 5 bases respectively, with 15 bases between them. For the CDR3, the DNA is TGTGCCACAGGATCTGCAGGGAACGAGCAGTACTTC. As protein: CATGSAGNEQYF.

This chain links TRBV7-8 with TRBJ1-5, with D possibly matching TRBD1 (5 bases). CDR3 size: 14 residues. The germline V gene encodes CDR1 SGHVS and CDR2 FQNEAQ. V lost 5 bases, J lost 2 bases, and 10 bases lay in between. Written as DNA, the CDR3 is TGTGCCAGCAGCCAAGGGGTGGGCAATCAGCCCCAGCATTTT. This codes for CASSQGVGNQPQHF.

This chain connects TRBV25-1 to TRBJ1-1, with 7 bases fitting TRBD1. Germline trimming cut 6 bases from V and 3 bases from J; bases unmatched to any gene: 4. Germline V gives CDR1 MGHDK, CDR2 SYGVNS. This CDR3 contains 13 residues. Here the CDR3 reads CASSHRGYTEAFF. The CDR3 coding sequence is TGTGCCAGCAGCCACAGGGGATACACTGAAGCTTTCTTT.

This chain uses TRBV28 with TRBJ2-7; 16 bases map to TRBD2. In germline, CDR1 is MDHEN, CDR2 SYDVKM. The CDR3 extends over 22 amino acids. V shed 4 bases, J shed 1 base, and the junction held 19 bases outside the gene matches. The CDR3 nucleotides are TGTGCCAGCAGTTCAACTTTACGTCCCGGGACTAGCGGGGGGGGCCTGTCCTACGAGCAGTACTTC. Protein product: CASSSTLRPGTSGGGLSYEQYF.

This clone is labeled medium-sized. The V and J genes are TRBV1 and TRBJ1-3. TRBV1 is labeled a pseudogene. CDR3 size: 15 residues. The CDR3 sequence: CASSIRASDKNTIYF. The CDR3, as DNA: TGCGCCAGCAGCATCCGGGCATCCGACAAAAACACCATATATTTT.

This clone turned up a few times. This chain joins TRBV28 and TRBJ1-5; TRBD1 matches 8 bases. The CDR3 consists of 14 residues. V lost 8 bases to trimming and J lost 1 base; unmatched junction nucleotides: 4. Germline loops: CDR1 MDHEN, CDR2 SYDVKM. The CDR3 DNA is TGTGCCAGCCAACAGGGGGGGAGCAATCAGCCCCAGCATTTT. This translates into CASQQGGSNQPQHF. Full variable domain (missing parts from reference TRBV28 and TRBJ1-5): DVKVTQSSRYLVKRTGEKVFLECVQDMDHENMFWYRQDPGLGLRLIYFSYDVKMKEKGDIPEGYSVSREKKERFSLILESASTNQTSMYLCASQQGGSNQPQHFGDGTRLSIL.

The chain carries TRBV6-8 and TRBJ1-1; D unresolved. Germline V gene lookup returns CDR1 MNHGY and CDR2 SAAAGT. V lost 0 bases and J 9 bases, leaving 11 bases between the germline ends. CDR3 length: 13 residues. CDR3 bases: TGTGCCAGCAGTTACTCCACAGATACCCAAGCTTTCTTT. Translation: CASSYSTDTQAFF.

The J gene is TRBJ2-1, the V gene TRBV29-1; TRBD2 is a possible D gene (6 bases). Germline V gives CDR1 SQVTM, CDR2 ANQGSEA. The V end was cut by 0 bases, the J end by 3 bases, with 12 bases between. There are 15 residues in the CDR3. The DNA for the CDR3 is TGCAGCGTTGAAGACGGGCTAGCGCGCTACAATGAGCAGTTCTTC. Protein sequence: CSVEDGLARYNEQFF.

As DNA, the CDR3 is TGTGCCTGGCGCATTTGGGATGAGCAGTTCTTC. Translated: CAWRIWDEQFF. The V gene is TRBV30, the J gene TRBJ2-1, with D uncertain. Germline assignment: CDR1 GTSNPN and CDR2 SVGIG (reference sequence). Trimming took off 5 bases at V and 8 bases at J, with 10 bases between the two ends. The CDR3 consists of 11 residues.

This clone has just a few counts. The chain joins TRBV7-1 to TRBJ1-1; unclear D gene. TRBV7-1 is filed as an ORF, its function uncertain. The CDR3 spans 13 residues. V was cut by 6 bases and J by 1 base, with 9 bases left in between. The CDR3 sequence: CASSKSENTEAFF. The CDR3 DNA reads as TGTGCCAGCAGTAAAAGTGAGAACACTGAAGCTTTCTTT.

CDR3: CASRHRDGTEKLFF. The CDR3 DNA reads as TGTGCCAGCAGACACCGGGACGGTACCGAAAAACTGTTTTTT. The V call is TRBV9, the J call TRBJ1-4; possibly TRBD1 for D (5 bases). The CDR3 sequence is 14 residues long. From germline, CDR1 is SGDLS and CDR2 YYNGEE. V was clipped by 5 bases and J by 8 bases, with 16 bases between them.